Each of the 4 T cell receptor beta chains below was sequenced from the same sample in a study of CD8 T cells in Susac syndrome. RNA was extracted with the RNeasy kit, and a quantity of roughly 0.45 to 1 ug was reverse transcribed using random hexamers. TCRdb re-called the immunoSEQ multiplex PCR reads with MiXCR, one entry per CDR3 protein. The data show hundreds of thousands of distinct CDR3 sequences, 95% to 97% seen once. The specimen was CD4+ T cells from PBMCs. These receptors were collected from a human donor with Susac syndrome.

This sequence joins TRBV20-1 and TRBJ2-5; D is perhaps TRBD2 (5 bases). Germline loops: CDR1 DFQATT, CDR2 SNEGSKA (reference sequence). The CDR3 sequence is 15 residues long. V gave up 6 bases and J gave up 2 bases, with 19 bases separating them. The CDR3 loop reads CSAGGVGGSQETQYF. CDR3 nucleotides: TGCAGTGCCGGAGGAGTCGGCGGAAGTCAAGAGACCCAGTACTTC.

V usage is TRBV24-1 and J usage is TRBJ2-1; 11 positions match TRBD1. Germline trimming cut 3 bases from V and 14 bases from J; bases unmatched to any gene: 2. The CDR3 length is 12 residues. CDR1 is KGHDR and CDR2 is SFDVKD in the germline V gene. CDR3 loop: CATSDRDRGKFF. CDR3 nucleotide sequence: TGTGCCACCAGTGATAGGGACAGGGGGAAGTTCTTC.

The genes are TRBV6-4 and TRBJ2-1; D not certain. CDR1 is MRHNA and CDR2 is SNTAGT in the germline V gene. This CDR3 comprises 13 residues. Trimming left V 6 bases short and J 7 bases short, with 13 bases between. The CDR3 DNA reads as TGTGCCAGCAGGCCGAACAATAGGAATGAGCAGTTCTTC. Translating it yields CASRPNNRNEQFF.

The CDR3 bases are TGTGCCTGGACTAGCGGGAGATCAGATACGCAGTATTTT. Its protein is CAWTSGRSDTQYF. The J gene is TRBJ2-3, the V gene TRBV30, with 10 bases matching TRBD2. Germline V CDR1 and CDR2: GTSNPN, SVGIG (reference sequence). V was pared by 4 bases and J by 4 bases, with 2 bases of the junction left unmatched. The CDR3 runs to 13 residues.